The source of this T cell receptor beta chain is a study of shared clonotypes between healthy human individuals. This CDR3 has 15 residues. The ends lost 4 bases at V and 3 bases at J; junction bases unmatched: 5. The germline CDR1 and CDR2 sequences are MRHNA and SNTAGT. Here immunoSEQ multiplex PCR was the method, and the copy in TCRdb shows in-frame clones only, minus some. The table shows about 2.3 million clones, with 85% to 95% occurring only once. The sequencing sample was made of naive CD4+ T cells from PBMCs. Subset specified: CD45RA+ positively selected. The receptor was derived from a man aged 18 to 30 in good health. Some clones in this sample may be carry-over from other donors' samples. The chain couples TRBV6-4 to TRBJ2-2; TRBD2 matches at 7 bases. The CDR3 DNA reads TGTGCCAGCAGTGCCGGCGGGAGTCACACCGGGGAGCTGTTTTTT. Amino acids: CASSAGGSHTGELFF.